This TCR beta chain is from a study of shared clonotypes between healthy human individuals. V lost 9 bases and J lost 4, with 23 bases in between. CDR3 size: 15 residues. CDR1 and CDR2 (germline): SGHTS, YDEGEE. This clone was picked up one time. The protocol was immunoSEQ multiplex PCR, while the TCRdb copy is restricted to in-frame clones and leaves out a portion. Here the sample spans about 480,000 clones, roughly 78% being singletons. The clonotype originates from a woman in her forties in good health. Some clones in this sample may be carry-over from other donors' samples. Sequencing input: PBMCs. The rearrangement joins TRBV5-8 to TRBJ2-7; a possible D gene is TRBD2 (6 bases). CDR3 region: CATSRVRGSKYEQYF. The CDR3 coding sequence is TGTGCCACCTCAAGGGTTCGGGGGAGTAAGTACGAGCAGTACTTC.